The 6 T cell receptor beta chains presented below share a single source sample, sequenced in a study of blood T cell repertoires in COVID-19. Some clones are missing from TCRdb's copy, which holds only in-frame ones; the method was immunoSEQ multiplex PCR. The sample lists roughly 160,000 clones, approximately 86% occurring once. The sequencing sample was made of peripheral blood. The receptors shown here come from a woman of 80 years or more with COVID-19, enrolled during active disease.

The chain links TRBV20-1 to TRBJ2-3; either TRBD1 or TRBD2 may supply D (8 bases each). The CDR3 loop spans 19 amino acids. Germline V lookup: CDR1 DFQATT, CDR2 SNEGSKA (reference sequence). Trimming removed 5 bases at V and 0 bases at J, with 27 bases between. CDR3 bases: TGCAGTGCTCGTGGACAGGGTCGGGGTAGCGGGGTTAGCACAGATACGCAGTATTTT. The encoded protein is CSARGQGRGSGVSTDTQYF.

The gene calls are TRBV28 and TRBJ1-6; D possibly corresponds to TRBD1 (5 bases). Trimming stripped 7 bases from V and 3 bases from J, with 10 bases between. The germline CDR1 and CDR2 sequences are MDHEN and SYDVKM. This CDR3 is 14 amino acids long. CDR3 region: CASNRSFYNSPLHF. In DNA form, the CDR3 reads TGTGCCAGCAACAGGTCCTTCTATAATTCACCCCTCCACTTT. The full variable domain, in which reference TRBV28 and TRBJ1-6 provide the parts outside the CDR3, is DVKVTQSSRYLVKRTGEKVFLECVQDMDHENMFWYRQDPGLGLRLIYFSYDVKMKEKGDIPEGYSVSREKKERFSLILESASTNQTSMYLCASNRSFYNSPLHFGNGTRLTVT.

The rearrangement links TRBV5-6 to TRBJ2-5, with 14 bases matching TRBD2. The CDR3 covers 16 residues. The J segment lost 2 bases and the V segment lost 5 bases, leaving 5 bases of the junction unmatched. Germline V gene sequence: CDR1 SGHDT, CDR2 YYEEEE. The CDR3 bases are TGTGCCAGCAGGAGACTAGCGGGAGGGAATCAAGAGACCCAGTACTTC. Amino acids: CASRRLAGGNQETQYF.

V is TRBV3-1 (or the pseudogene TRBV3-2) and J is TRBJ1-2; the D gene is possibly TRBD1 (5 bases). Trimming left V 5 bases short and J 2 bases short, with 9 bases between. There are 13 residues in the CDR3. Germline CDR1 LGHDT, CDR2 YNNKEL (reference sequence). DNA for the CDR3: TGTGCCAGCAGCAAGACAGAGAACTATGGCTACACCTTC. Its translation is CASSKTENYGYTF.

The chain uses TRBV5-1 and TRBJ2-2; TRBD2 might be the D (5 bases). Germline lookup yields CDR1 SGHRS and CDR2 YFSETQ. V gave up 4 bases and J gave up 7 bases, with 11 bases separating them. The CDR3 contains 13 residues. The CDR3 DNA reads TGCGCCAGCAGCATGGACTTGATCGGGGAGCTGTTTTTT. Translation: CASSMDLIGELFF.

The genes are TRBV24-1 and TRBJ2-5, with TRBD1 as a possible D gene (6 bases). The CDR3 runs to 15 residues. The ends were cut back, 1 base at V and 2 bases at J, with 10 bases in the middle. Per the germline V gene, CDR1 is KGHDR and CDR2 is SFDVKD. CDR3 amino acids: CATSDFKGDQETQYF. As DNA, the CDR3 is TGTGCCACCAGTGATTTTAAGGGGGATCAAGAGACCCAGTACTTC.